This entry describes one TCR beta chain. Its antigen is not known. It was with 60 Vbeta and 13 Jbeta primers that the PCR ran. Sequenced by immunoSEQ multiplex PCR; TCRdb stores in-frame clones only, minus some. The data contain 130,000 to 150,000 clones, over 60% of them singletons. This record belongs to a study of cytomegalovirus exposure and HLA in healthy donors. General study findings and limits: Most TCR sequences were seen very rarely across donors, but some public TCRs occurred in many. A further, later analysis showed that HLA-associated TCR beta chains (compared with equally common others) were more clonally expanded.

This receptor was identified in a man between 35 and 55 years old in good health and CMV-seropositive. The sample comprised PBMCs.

The CDR3 loop reads CASSLEGNTEAFF. The CDR3 DNA follows: TGTGCCAGCAGTTTGGAGGGCAACACTGAAGCTTTCTTT. This chain uses TRBV7-9 with TRBJ1-1; no firm D call. Trimming cost V 6 bases and J 2 bases, with 10 bases left between them. The CDR3 extends over 13 amino acids. Germline V gives CDR1 SEHNR, CDR2 FQNEAQ (reference sequence).